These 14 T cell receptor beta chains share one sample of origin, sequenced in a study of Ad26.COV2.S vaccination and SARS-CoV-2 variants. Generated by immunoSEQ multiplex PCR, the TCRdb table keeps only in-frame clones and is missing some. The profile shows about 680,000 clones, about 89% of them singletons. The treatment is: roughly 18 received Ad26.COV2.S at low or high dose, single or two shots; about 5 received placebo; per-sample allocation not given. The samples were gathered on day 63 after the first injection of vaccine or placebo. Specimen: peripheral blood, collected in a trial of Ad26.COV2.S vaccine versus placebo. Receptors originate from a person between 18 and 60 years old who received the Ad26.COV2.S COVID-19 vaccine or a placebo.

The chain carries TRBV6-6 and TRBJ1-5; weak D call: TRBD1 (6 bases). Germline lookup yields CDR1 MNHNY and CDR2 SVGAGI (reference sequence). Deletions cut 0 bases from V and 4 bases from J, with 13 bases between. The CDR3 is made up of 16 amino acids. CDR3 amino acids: CASSYSNQGLNQPQHF. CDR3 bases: TGTGCCAGCAGTTACTCGAATCAGGGGTTGAATCAGCCCCAGCATTTT.

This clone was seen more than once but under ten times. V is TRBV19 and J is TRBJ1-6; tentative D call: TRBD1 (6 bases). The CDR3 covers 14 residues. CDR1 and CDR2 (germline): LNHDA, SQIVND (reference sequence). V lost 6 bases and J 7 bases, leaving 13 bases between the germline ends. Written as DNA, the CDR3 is TGTGCCAGTAGAACGGGGACACACAATTCACCCCTCCACTTT. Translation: CASRTGTHNSPLHF. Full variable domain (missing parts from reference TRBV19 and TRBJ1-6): DGGITQSPKYLFRKEGQNVTLSCEQNLNHDAMYWYRQDPGQGLRLIYYSQIVNDFQKGDIAEGYSVSREKKESFPLTVTSAQKNPTAFYLCASRTGTHNSPLHFGNGTRLTVT.

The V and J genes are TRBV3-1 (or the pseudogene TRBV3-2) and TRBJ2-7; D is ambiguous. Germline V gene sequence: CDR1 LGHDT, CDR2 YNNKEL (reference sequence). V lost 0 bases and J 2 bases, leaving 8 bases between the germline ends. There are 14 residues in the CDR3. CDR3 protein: CASSQDPHAYEQYF. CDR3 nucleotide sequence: TGTGCCAGCAGCCAAGATCCTCATGCCTACGAGCAGTACTTC.

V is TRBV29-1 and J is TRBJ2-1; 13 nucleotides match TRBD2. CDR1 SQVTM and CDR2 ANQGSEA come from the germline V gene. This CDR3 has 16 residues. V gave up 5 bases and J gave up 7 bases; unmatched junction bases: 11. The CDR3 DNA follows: TGCAGCGTTCCAAGGGAGGGACTAGCGGGGCCAAATGAGCAGTTCTTC. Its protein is CSVPREGLAGPNEQFF.

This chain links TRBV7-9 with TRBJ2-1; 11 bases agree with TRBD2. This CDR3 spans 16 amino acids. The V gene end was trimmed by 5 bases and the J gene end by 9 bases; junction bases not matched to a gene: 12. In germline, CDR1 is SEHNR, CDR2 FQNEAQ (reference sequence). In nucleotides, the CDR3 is TGTGCCAGCAGCAATCGTAGGACTAGCGGGTCTGGTGAGCAGTTCTTC. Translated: CASSNRRTSGSGEQFF.

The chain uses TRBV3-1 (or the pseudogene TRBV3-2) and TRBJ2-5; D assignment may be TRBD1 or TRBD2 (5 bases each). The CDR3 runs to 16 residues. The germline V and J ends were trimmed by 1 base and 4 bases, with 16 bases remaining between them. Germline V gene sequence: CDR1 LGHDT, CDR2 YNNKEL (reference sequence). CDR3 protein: CASSQVDRGAGETQYF. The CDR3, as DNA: TGTGCCAGCAGCCAAGTCGATAGGGGCGCGGGAGAGACCCAGTACTTC.

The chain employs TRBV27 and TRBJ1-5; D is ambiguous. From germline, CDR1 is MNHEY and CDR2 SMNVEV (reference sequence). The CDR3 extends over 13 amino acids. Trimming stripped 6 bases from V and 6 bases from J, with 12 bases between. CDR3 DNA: TGTGCCAGCAGCCGAAGTCGGGGTCAGCCCCAGCATTTT. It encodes CASSRSRGQPQHF.

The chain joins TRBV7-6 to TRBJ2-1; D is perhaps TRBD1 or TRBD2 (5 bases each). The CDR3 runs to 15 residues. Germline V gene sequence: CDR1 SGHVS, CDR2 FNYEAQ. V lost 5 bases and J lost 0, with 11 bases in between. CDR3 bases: TGTGCCAGCAGCACCGCAGGGAGCTCCTACAATGAGCAGTTCTTC. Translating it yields CASSTAGSSYNEQFF.

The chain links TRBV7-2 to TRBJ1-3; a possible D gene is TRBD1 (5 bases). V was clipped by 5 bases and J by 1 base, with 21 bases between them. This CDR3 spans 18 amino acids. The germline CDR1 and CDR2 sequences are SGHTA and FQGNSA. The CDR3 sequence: CASSVGPPTGGSGNTIYF. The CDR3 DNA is TGTGCCAGCAGCGTAGGCCCCCCCACAGGTGGGTCTGGAAACACCATATATTTT.

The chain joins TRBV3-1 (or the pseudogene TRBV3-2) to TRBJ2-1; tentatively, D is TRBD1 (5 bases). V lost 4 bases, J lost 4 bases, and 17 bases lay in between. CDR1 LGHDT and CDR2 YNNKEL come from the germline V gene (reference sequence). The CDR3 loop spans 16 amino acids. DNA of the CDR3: TGTGCCAGCAGCCCGCCCGTGAGGACAATATACAATGAGCAGTTCTTC. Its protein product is CASSPPVRTIYNEQFF.

The CDR3 loop reads CASSQETGRAGANVLTF. The CDR3 DNA sequence: TGTGCCAGCAGCCAAGAGACAGGGAGGGCTGGGGCCAACGTCCTGACTTTC. The chain links TRBV3-1 (or the pseudogene TRBV3-2) to TRBJ2-6, with D perhaps given as TRBD1 or TRBD2 (7 bases each). Trimming took off 0 bases at V and 2 bases at J, with 11 bases between the two ends. This CDR3 contains 17 residues. Per germline, CDR1 LGHDT and CDR2 YNNKEL (reference sequence).

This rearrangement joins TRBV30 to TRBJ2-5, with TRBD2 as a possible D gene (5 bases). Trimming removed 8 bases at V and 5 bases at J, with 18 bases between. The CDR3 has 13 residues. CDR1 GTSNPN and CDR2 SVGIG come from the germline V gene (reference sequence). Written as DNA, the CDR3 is TGTGCCCTATGCGGGCATATCGGGGAGACCCAGTACTTC. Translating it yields CALCGHIGETQYF.

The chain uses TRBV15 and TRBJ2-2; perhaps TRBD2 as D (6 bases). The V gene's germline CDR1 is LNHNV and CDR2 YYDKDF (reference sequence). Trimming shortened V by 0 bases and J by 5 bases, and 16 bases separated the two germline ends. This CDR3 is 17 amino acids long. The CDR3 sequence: CATSRDRGRDWTGELFF. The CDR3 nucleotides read TGTGCCACCAGCAGAGATCGGGGAAGGGACTGGACCGGGGAGCTGTTTTTT.

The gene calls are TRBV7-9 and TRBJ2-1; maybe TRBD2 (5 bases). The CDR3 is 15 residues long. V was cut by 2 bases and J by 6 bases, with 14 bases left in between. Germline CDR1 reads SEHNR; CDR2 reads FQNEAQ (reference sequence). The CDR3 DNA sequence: TGTGCCAGCAGCTTAAGGCCACTAGGCCCCAATGAGCAGTTCTTC. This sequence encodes CASSLRPLGPNEQFF.